This record concerns one TCR beta chain sequence. Germline-derived CDR1 and CDR2 are SGDLS and YYNGEE. V was pared by 3 bases and J by 2 bases, with 13 bases between. CDR3 length: 15 residues. Profiling relied on immunoSEQ multiplex PCR, and the TCRdb table lists in-frame clones only, not all of them. The table includes roughly 23,000 clones, 90% to 95% detected once. The entry originates in a study of blood T cell repertoires in COVID-19. The overall study: PBMCs, B-cell-depleted T cells, or T cells were the source of the cDNA or gDNA that made up the material.

The receptor comes from a woman aged 45-60 years with active COVID-19. V and J are TRBV9 and TRBJ2-3, with D possibly matching TRBD1 (6 bases). Sequenced sample: peripheral blood. The CDR3 loop reads CASSEAGAFTDTQYF. The DNA of the CDR3 is TGTGCCAGCAGCGAAGCAGGGGCCTTCACAGATACGCAGTATTTT.